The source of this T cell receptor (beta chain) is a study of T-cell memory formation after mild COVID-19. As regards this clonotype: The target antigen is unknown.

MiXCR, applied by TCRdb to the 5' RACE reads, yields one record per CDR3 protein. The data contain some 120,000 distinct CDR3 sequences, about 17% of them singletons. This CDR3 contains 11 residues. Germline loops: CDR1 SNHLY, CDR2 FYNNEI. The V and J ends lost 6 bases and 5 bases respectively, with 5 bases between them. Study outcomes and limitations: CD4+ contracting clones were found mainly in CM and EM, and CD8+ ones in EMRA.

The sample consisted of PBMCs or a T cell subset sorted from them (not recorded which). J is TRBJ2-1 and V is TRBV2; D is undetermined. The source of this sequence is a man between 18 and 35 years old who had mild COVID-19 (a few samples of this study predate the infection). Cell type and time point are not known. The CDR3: CASSVDNEQFF. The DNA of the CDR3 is TGTGCCAGCAGCGTAGACAATGAGCAGTTCTTC. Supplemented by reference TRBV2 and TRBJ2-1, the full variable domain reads EPEVTQTPSHQVTQMGQEVILRCVPISNHLYFYWYRQILGQKVEFLVSFYNNEISEKSEIFDDQFSVERPDGSNFTLKIRSTKLEDSAMYFCASSVDNEQFFGPGTRLTVL.